Following are 30 T cell receptor beta chains from one sample sequenced in a study of a mutant IDH1 vaccine in newly diagnosed glioma. Time point of the sample: week 11, during vaccination. Each dose delivered 300 ug of mutant IDH1 20-mer peptide subcutaneously with imiquimod. This table comes from immunoSEQ multiplex PCR, and its TCRdb copy is limited to in-frame clones, with some not included. Of more than 50,000 clones in the sample, roughly 90% are singletons; the top ten hold approximately 1.9%. Their antigens remain unidentified. The input for sequencing was PBMCs, taken from a glioma patient whose treatment included an IDH1 peptide vaccine. The receptors were sampled from a man in his forties with glioma.

The table lists this clone with a count of one. V usage is TRBV19 and J usage is TRBJ1-3; D is unclear. Germline V gene sequence: CDR1 LNHDA, CDR2 SQIVND (reference sequence). V was trimmed by 7 bases and J by 3 bases, leaving 13 bases between them. The CDR3 is 14 amino acids. CDR3 region: CASIEGYYGNTIYF. The CDR3 bases are TGTGCCAGTATTGAGGGTTATTATGGAAACACCATATATTTT.

This chain joins TRBV6-1 and TRBJ1-5, with a weak D call TRBD1 (5 bases). The CDR3 has 14 amino acids. V lost 1 base, J lost 5 bases, and 9 bases lay in between. Germline lookup yields CDR1 MNHNS and CDR2 SASEGT. In DNA, the CDR3 is TGTGCCAGCAGTGAAGTCGGGGGGGATCAGCCCCAGCATTTT. Its protein is CASSEVGGDQPQHF.

The chain recombines TRBV4-1 with TRBJ2-1, with D perhaps TRBD2 (6 bases). In germline, CDR1 is MGHRA, CDR2 YSYEKL. V lost 7 bases, J lost 0 bases, and 13 bases lay in between. CDR3 length: 15 residues. CDR3 protein: CASTRRASSYNEQFF. In nucleotides, the CDR3 is TGCGCCAGCACCCGGAGGGCGAGCTCCTACAATGAGCAGTTCTTC.

This chain connects TRBV6-5 to TRBJ1-6, with 7 bases identical to TRBD1. The V gene's germline CDR1 is MNHEY and CDR2 SVGAGI. The CDR3 consists of 14 residues. After removal of 5 bases from V and 7 bases from J, the junction contained 5 bases not matched to a gene. CDR3 protein: CASSGDRTNSPLHF. The DNA of the CDR3 is TGTGCCAGCAGTGGGGACAGAACAAATTCACCCCTCCACTTT.

The rearrangement joins TRBV5-1 to TRBJ1-2; D unresolved. Germline V gene sequence: CDR1 SGHRS, CDR2 YFSETQ. This CDR3 comprises 11 residues. V was cut by 4 bases and J by 7 bases, with 8 bases left in between. The CDR3 coding sequence is TGCGCCAGCAGCGACCCATCTGGCTACACCTTC. This encodes CASSDPSGYTF.

This clone was found once. The chain recombines TRBV5-1 with TRBJ2-5; D uncertain. CDR1 is SGHRS, CDR2 YFSETQ, per germline. The CDR3 loop spans 13 amino acids. V lost 6 bases, J lost 3 bases, and 12 bases lay in between. In DNA, the CDR3 is TGCGCCAGCAACATGACTGGGGAAGAGACCCAGTACTTC. Translated, it gives CASNMTGEETQYF.

The chain uses TRBV6-1 and TRBJ2-3; the D gene could be TRBD1 or TRBD2 (6 bases each). CDR3 length: 16 residues. Trimming left V 2 bases short and J 4 bases short, with 16 bases between. Germline CDR1 reads MNHNS; CDR2 reads SASEGT. The CDR3: CASSETGAKIPDTQYF. Here the CDR3 DNA reads TGTGCCAGCAGTGAAACGGGGGCAAAGATCCCAGATACGCAGTATTTT.

This clone was seen a few times. The J gene is TRBJ2-7, the V gene TRBV27, with 10 bases aligning to TRBD1. The CDR3 spans 18 residues. Per germline, CDR1 MNHEY and CDR2 SMNVEV (reference sequence). The J segment lost 0 bases and the V segment lost 5 bases, leaving 13 bases of the junction unmatched. CDR3 sequence reads: CASSMLGTGVKNSYEQYF. CDR3 DNA: TGTGCCAGCAGTATGCTCGGGACAGGGGTCAAGAACTCCTACGAGCAGTACTTC.

The gene calls are TRBV5-1 and TRBJ2-5; 10 bases map to TRBD2. The trim removed 0 bases at V and 5 bases at J, leaving 7 bases unmatched. This CDR3 region has 16 residues. The germline gives CDR1 SGHRS, CDR2 YFSETQ. This chain's CDR3 is CASSLVSASGGETQYF. Written as DNA, the CDR3 is TGCGCCAGCAGCTTGGTTAGTGCTAGCGGGGGTGAGACCCAGTACTTC.

The rearrangement uses TRBV4-2 and TRBJ1-2; D is ambiguous. CDR1 LGHNA and CDR2 YNFKEQ come from the germline V gene. The V gene lost 8 bases and the J gene lost 7 bases, with 11 bases spanning the gap. The CDR3 covers 11 residues. For the CDR3, the DNA is TGTGCCAGCGGATCCATGGGTGGCTACACCTTC. It encodes CASGSMGGYTF.

The chain has TRBV7-2 and TRBJ2-7; 7 bases are a match to TRBD1. Germline V gene sequence: CDR1 SGHTA, CDR2 FQGNSA. This CDR3 has 14 residues. V lost 5 bases and J lost 7; bases outside the gene matches: 11. The CDR3 here is CASSRQGMSGEQYF. The CDR3 DNA follows: TGTGCCAGCAGCCGACAGGGCATGAGTGGAGAGCAGTACTTC.

This chain joins TRBV5-1 and TRBJ2-2, with D perhaps TRBD2 (5 bases). Germline V gene lookup returns CDR1 SGHRS and CDR2 YFSETQ. Deletions cut 2 bases from V and 4 bases from J, with 12 bases between. This CDR3 spans 15 amino acids. CDR3 sequence reads: CASSFLGRGTGELFF. As DNA, the CDR3 is TGCGCCAGCAGCTTTTTGGGGAGAGGCACCGGGGAGCTGTTTTTT.

This clone appeared a few times. The V and J genes are TRBV23-1 and TRBJ1-5; TRBD1 agrees at 9 bases. TRBV23-1 is placed among ORFs of uncertain function. Germline trimming cut 6 bases from V and 7 bases from J; bases unmatched to any gene: 7. The length of the CDR3 is 14 residues. CDR3 sequence reads: CASRGTGRRQPQHF. The CDR3 DNA sequence: TGCGCCAGCAGGGGGACAGGGCGGAGACAGCCCCAGCATTTT.

This chain connects TRBV5-1 to TRBJ2-7, with TRBD1 matching 7 bases. Germline lookup yields CDR1 SGHRS and CDR2 YFSETQ. This CDR3 has 14 amino acids. V gave up 4 bases and J gave up 3 bases; unmatched junction bases: 7. CDR3 sequence (DNA): TGCGCCAGCAGCCCGACAGGGATTCTCTACGAGCAGTACGTC. Protein: CASSPTGILYEQYV.

This CDR3 is CASSVGAGGGMNTEAFF. The CDR3 DNA follows: TGTGCCAGCAGCGTAGGGGCAGGGGGCGGCATGAACACTGAAGCTTTCTTT. This sequence joins TRBV9 and TRBJ1-1, with TRBD1 matching over 8 bases. The junction had 7 bases not matched to a gene; V was cut back by 0 bases and J by 0 bases. This CDR3 has 17 amino acids. The germline CDR1 and CDR2 sequences are SGDLS and YYNGEE.

This chain uses TRBV6-5 with TRBJ2-1; 7 nucleotides match TRBD2. With 6 bases clipped from V and 3 bases from J, the junction kept 8 bases outside the gene matches. CDR1 and CDR2 from the germline V gene are MNHEY and SVGAGI. CDR3 length: 15 amino acids. The CDR3 here is CASSIRRDYYNEQFF. The CDR3 nucleotides are TGTGCCAGCAGCATTCGCCGGGACTACTACAATGAGCAGTTCTTC.

The rearrangement joins TRBV7-9 to TRBJ1-6, with a possible D match to TRBD1 (5 bases). The CDR3 consists of 15 residues. The V and J ends lost 6 bases and 9 bases respectively, with 18 bases between them. Germline CDR1 is SEHNR and CDR2 is FQNEAQ (reference sequence). The CDR3 nucleotides read TGTGCCAGCAGTGGGCCCGGGACCCGCGGTTCACCCCTCCACTTT. It specifies CASSGPGTRGSPLHF.

This chain links TRBV19 with TRBJ2-2; 7 nucleotides align to TRBD2. CDR3 size: 14 residues. V lost 5 bases and J lost 3; bases outside the gene matches: 3. CDR1 and CDR2 from the germline V gene are LNHDA and SQIVND (reference sequence). The CDR3 nucleotides read TGTGCCAGTAGTCGGGGGGAGCACACCGGGGAGCTGTTTTTT. Translation: CASSRGEHTGELFF.

The chain links TRBV5-4 to TRBJ2-3, with a possible D match to TRBD2 (5 bases). Trimming removed 0 bases at V and 5 bases at J, with 10 bases between. Germline CDR1 is SGHNT and CDR2 is YYREEE (reference sequence). CDR3 size: 14 residues. Written as DNA, the CDR3 is TGTGCCAGCAGCTTGGCCTTCCGGGGAGATACGCAGTATTTT. This sequence encodes CASSLAFRGDTQYF.

The chain employs TRBV20-1 and TRBJ1-3, with no clear D. Germline V gene sequence: CDR1 DFQATT, CDR2 SNEGSKA (reference sequence). Trimming left V 1 base short and J 7 bases short, with 5 bases between. The CDR3 totals 11 residues. CDR3 sequence reads: CSARGLNTIYF. DNA for the CDR3: TGCAGTGCTAGAGGATTGAACACCATATATTTT.

CDR3 protein: CASSIDPSSGANVLTF. DNA for the CDR3: TGCGCCAGCAGCATCGACCCGAGCTCTGGGGCCAACGTCCTGACTTTC. The chain joins TRBV5-1 to TRBJ2-6; D call uncertain. V gave up 4 bases and J gave up 0 bases, with 11 bases separating them. There are 16 residues in the CDR3. Looked up from germline, CDR1 is SGHRS and CDR2 is YFSETQ.

V gene TRBV19 combines with J gene TRBJ2-1; 9 bases are a match to TRBD1. Germline CDR1 reads LNHDA; CDR2 reads SQIVND (reference sequence). CDR3 size: 15 residues. J lost 4 bases, V lost 1 base, and 2 bases had no gene match. The CDR3 bases are TGTGCCAGTAGTATAGGGACAGGGGTTTACAATGAGCAGTTCTTC. This translates into CASSIGTGVYNEQFF. The full variable domain, rest sourced from reference TRBV19 and TRBJ2-1, is DGGITQSPKYLFRKEGQNVTLSCEQNLNHDAMYWYRQDPGQGLRLIYYSQIVNDFQKGDIAEGYSVSREKKESFPLTVTSAQKNPTAFYLCASSIGTGVYNEQFFGPGTRLTVL.

The CDR3 DNA reads as TGCGCCAGCAGCCAAGATCCTGAGGGGGGGGCAAATGAGCAGTTCTTC. Translating gives CASSQDPEGGANEQFF. The chain is built from TRBV4-3 and TRBJ2-1, with a possible D match to TRBD2 (7 bases). Germline values: CDR1 LGHNA, CDR2 YSLEER. The V and J ends lost 0 bases and 7 bases respectively, with 16 bases between them. CDR3 length: 16 amino acids.

The chain uses TRBV7-8 and TRBJ2-1, with no clear D. The CDR3 has 14 amino acids. The ends were cut back, 0 bases at V and 4 bases at J, with 7 bases in the middle. Germline assignment: CDR1 SGHVS and CDR2 FQNEAQ. CDR3 sequence reads: CASSLALYYNEQFF. The CDR3 DNA is TGTGCCAGCAGCTTAGCGCTGTATTACAATGAGCAGTTCTTC.

The chain recombines TRBV9 with TRBJ1-1; D may be TRBD1 (5 bases). The germline gives CDR1 SGDLS, CDR2 YYNGEE. This CDR3 has 13 amino acids. V was cut by 0 bases and J by 8 bases, with 11 bases left in between. CDR3 nucleotides: TGTGCCAGCAGCGTAGTTGGGACGATGGAAGCTTTCTTT. It translates to CASSVVGTMEAFF. The complete variable domain, with remaining parts taken from reference TRBV9 and TRBJ1-1, reads DSGVTQTPKHLITATGQRVTLRCSPRSGDLSVYWYQQSLDQGLQFLIQYYNGEERAKGNILERFSAQQFPDLHSELNLSSLELGDSALYFCASSVVGTMEAFFGQGTRLTVV.

The rearrangement links TRBV6-6 to TRBJ1-5, with D uncertain. The CDR3 runs 14 residues. Germline V gene data show CDR1 as MNHNY and CDR2 as SVGAGI (reference sequence). The V end was cut by 4 bases, the J end by 0 bases, with 7 bases between. The CDR3 DNA follows: TGTGCCAGCAGTTCGGCTTATAGCAATCAGCCCCAGCATTTT. The encoded protein is CASSSAYSNQPQHF.

The chain uses TRBV4-2 and TRBJ2-7, with D hard to call. The germline CDR1 and CDR2 sequences are LGHNA and YNFKEQ. Trimming left V 3 bases short and J 6 bases short, with 18 bases between. The length of the CDR3 is 15 residues. CDR3 protein: CASSQALITSIEQYF. CDR3 sequence (DNA): TGTGCCAGCAGCCAGGCATTGATCACGTCCATCGAGCAGTACTTC.

The V call is TRBV15, the J call TRBJ1-2, with unresolved D. V dropped 0 bases and J dropped 5 bases, with 10 bases sitting between them. Germline V lookup: CDR1 LNHNV, CDR2 YYDKDF (reference sequence). The CDR3 runs to 14 residues. The CDR3 loop reads CATSREGRVYGYTF. CDR3 bases: TGTGCCACCAGCAGAGAAGGGCGTGTTTATGGCTACACCTTC.

V is TRBV19 and J is TRBJ2-2, with a weak D call TRBD2 (5 bases). This CDR3 region has 14 residues. Germline assignment: CDR1 LNHDA and CDR2 SQIVND (reference sequence). Trimming took 7 bases from V and 5 from J, leaving 14 bases between them. DNA for the CDR3: TGTGCCAGTACCCCAGACTATAGGACCGGGGAGCTGTTTTTT. This codes for CASTPDYRTGELFF.

J is TRBJ2-7 and V is TRBV7-9; maybe TRBD1 (5 bases). Germline CDR1 is SEHNR and CDR2 is FQNEAQ (reference sequence). V shed 1 base and J shed 5 bases, with 12 bases lying between them. The CDR3 is 14 residues long. The CDR3 reads CASSLGTAGNEQYF. The CDR3 DNA reads TGTGCCAGCAGCTTAGGTACGGCAGGGAACGAGCAGTACTTC.